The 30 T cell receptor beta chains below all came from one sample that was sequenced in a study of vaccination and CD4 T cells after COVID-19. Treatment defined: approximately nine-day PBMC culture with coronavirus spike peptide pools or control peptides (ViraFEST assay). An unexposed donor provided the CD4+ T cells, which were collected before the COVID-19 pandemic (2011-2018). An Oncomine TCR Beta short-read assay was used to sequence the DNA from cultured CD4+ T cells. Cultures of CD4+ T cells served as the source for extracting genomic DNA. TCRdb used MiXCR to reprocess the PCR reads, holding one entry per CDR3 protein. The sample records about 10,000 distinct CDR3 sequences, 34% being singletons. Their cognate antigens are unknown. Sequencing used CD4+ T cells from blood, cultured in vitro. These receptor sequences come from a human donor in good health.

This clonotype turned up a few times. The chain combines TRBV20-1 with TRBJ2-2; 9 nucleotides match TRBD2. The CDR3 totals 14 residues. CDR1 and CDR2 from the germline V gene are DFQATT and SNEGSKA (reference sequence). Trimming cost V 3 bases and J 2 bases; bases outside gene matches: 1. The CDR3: CSASLAGNTGELFF. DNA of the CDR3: TGCAGTGCTAGTCTAGCGGGAAACACCGGGGAGCTGTTTTTT.

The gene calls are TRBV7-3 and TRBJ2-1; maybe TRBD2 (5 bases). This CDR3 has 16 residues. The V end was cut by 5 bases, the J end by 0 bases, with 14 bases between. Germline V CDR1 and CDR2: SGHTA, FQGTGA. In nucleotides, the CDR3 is TGTGCCAGCAGCCGTTCGCCGGGGAGCTCCTACAATGAGCAGTTCTTC. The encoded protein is CASSRSPGSSYNEQFF.

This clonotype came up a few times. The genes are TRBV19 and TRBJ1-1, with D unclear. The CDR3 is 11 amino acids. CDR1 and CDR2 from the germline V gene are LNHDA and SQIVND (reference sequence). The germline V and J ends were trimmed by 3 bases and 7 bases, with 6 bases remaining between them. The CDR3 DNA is TGTGCCAGTAGTATGTGGAATGAAGCTTTCTTT. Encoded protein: CASSMWNEAFF.

The CDR3 DNA sequence: TGTGCCAGCAGCCGGAACACAGATACGCAGTATTTT. Its translation is CASSRNTDTQYF. V usage is TRBV2 and J usage is TRBJ2-3, with D hard to call. The CDR3 loop spans 12 amino acids. Germline CDR1 is SNHLY and CDR2 is FYNNEI. V dropped 6 bases and J dropped 2 bases, with 6 bases sitting between them.

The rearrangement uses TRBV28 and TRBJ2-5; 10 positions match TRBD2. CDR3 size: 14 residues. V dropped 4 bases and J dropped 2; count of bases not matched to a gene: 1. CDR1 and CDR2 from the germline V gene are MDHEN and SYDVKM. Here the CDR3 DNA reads TGTGCCAGCAGTTCAGCGGGAGGGCAAGAGACCCAGTACTTC. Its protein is CASSSAGGQETQYF.

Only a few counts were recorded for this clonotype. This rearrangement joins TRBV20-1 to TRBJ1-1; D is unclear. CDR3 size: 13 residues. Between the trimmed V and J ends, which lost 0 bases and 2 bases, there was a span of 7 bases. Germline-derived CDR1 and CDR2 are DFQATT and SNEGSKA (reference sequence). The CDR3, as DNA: TGCAGTGCTAGAGAACAGCTAAACACTGAAGCTTTCTTT. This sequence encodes CSAREQLNTEAFF.

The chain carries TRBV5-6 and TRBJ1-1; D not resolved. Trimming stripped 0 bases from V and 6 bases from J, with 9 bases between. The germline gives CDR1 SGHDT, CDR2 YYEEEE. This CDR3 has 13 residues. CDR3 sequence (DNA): TGTGCCAGCAGCTTGGAAGGTTACGCTGAAGCTTTCTTT. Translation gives CASSLEGYAEAFF. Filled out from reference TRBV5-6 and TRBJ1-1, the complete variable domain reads DAGVTQSPTHLIKTRGQQVTLRCSPKSGHDTVSWYQQALGQGPQFIFQYYEEEERQRGNFPDRFSGHQFPNYSSELNVNALLLGDSALYLCASSLEGYAEAFFGQGTRLTVV.

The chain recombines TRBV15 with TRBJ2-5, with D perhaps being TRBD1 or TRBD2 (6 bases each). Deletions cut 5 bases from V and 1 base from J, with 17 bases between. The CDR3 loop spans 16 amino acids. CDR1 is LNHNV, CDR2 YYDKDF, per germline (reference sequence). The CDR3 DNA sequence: TGTGCCACCAGCTCCTTCGTAGGGGGGTCCCAAGAGACCCAGTACTTC. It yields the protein CATSSFVGGSQETQYF. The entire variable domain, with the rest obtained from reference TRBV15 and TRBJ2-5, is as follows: DAMVIQNPRYQVTQFGKPVTLSCSQTLNHNVMYWYQQKSSQAPKLLFHYYDKDFNNEADTPDNFQSRRPNTSFCFLDIRSPGLGDTAMYLCATSSFVGGSQETQYFGPGTRLLVL.

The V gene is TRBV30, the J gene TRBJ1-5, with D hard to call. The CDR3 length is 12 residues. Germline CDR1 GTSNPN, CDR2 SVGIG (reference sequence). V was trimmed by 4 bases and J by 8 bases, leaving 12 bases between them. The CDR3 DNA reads TGTGCCTGGAATAGGCTCATGGAGCCCCAGCATTTT. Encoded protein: CAWNRLMEPQHF. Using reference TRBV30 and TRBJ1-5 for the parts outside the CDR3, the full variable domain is SQTIHQWPATLVQPVGSPLSLECTVEGTSNPNLYWYRQAAGRGLQLLFYSVGIGQISSEVPQNLSASRPQDRQFILSSKKLLLSDSGFYLCAWNRLMEPQHFGDGTRLSIL.

As DNA, the CDR3 is TGCAGTGCTGGTTTCCTAGCGGTCTACAATGAGCAGTTCTTC. As protein: CSAGFLAVYNEQFF. The gene calls are TRBV20-1 and TRBJ2-1; 7 bases align to TRBD2. Per the germline V gene, CDR1 is DFQATT and CDR2 is SNEGSKA (reference sequence). This CDR3 has 14 residues. The V segment lost 5 bases and the J segment 3 bases; nucleotides outside the gene matches: 7.

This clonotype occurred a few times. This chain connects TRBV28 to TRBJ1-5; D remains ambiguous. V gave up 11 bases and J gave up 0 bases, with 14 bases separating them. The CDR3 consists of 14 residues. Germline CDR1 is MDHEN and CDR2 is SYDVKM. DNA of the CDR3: TGTGCCGCCCTCCCACGGTATAGCAATCAGCCCCAGCATTTT. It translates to CAALPRYSNQPQHF. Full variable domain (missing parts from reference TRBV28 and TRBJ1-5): DVKVTQSSRYLVKRTGEKVFLECVQDMDHENMFWYRQDPGLGLRLIYFSYDVKMKEKGDIPEGYSVSREKKERFSLILESASTNQTSMYLCAALPRYSNQPQHFGDGTRLSIL.

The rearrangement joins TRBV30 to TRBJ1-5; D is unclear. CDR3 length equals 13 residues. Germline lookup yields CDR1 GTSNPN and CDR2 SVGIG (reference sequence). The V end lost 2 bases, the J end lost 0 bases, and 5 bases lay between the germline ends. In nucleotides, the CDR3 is TGTGCCTGGAGTCCCGATAGCAATCAGCCCCAGCATTTT. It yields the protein CAWSPDSNQPQHF.

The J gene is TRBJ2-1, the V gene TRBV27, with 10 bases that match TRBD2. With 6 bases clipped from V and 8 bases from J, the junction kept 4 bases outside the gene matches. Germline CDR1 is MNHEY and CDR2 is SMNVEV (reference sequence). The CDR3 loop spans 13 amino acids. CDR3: CASRLAGRDEQFF. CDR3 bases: TGTGCCAGCAGACTAGCGGGAAGGGATGAGCAGTTCTTC.

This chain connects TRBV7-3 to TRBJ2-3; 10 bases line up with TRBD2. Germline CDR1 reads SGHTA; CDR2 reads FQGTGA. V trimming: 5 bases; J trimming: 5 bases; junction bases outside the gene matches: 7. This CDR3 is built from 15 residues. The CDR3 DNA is TGTGCCAGCAGCGATCAGCGGGAGGGGGGAGATACGCAGTATTTT. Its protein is CASSDQREGGDTQYF. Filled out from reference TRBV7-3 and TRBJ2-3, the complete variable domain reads GAGVSQTPSNKVTEKGKYVELRCDPISGHTALYWYRQSLGQGPEFLIYFQGTGAADDSGLPNDRFFAVRPEGSVSTLKIQRTERGDSAVYLCASSDQREGGDTQYFGPGTRLTVL.

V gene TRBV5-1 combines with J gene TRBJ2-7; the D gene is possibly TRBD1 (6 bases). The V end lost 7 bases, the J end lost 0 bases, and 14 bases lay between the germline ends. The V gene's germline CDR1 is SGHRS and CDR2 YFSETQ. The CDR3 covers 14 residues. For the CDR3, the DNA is TGCGCCAGCTACCGGGACACAAACTCCTACGAGCAGTACTTC. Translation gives CASYRDTNSYEQYF.

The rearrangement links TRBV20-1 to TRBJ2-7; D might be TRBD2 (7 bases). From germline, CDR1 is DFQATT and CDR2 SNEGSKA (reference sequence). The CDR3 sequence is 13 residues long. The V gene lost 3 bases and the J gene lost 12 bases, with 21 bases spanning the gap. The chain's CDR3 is CSASWGPSGSWYF. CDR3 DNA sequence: TGCAGTGCTAGCTGGGGGCCTAGCGGAAGTTGGTACTTC.

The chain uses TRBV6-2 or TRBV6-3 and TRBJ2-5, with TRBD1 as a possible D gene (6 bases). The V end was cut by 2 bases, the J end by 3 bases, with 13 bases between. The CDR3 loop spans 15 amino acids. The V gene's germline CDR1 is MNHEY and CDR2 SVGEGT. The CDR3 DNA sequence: TGTGCCAGCAGTTACAGGTTGGCAGGGGAAGAGACCCAGTACTTC. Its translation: CASSYRLAGEETQYF.

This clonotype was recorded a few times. CDR3 DNA: TGCGCCAGCAGCCAAGAGGGCATACTGCTAAACACTGAAGCTTTCTTT. This gives the protein CASSQEGILLNTEAFF. The chain joins TRBV4-1 to TRBJ1-1; D unclear. CDR1 and CDR2 (germline): MGHRA, YSYEKL. V lost 0 bases to trimming and J lost 2 bases, with 13 bases between them. This CDR3 has 16 residues.

The CDR3 is CSARDPLRNEQFF. For the CDR3, the DNA is TGCAGTGCTAGAGATCCCCTCCGCAATGAGCAGTTCTTC. V and J are TRBV20-1 and TRBJ2-1; D remains ambiguous. V gave up 0 bases and J gave up 6 bases, with 9 bases separating them. Germline V gene lookup returns CDR1 DFQATT and CDR2 SNEGSKA (reference sequence). The CDR3 consists of 13 residues.

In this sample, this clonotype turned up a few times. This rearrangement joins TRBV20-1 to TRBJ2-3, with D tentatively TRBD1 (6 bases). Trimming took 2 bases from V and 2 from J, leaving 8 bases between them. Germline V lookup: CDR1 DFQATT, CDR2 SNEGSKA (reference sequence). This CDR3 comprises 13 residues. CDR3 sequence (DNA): TGCAGTGCTAGACAGGGGCCCACAGATACGCAGTATTTT. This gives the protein CSARQGPTDTQYF.

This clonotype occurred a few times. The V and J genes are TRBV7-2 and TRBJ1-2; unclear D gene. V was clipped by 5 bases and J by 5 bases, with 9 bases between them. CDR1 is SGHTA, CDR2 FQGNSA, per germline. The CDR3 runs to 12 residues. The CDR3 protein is CASSLPGYGYTF. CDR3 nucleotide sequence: TGTGCCAGCAGCCTACCCGGGTATGGCTACACCTTC.

CDR3 in DNA: TGCAGTGCTAGAGACCCAGGGACGGGCCGTCCGGAGACCCAGTACTTC. Translating it yields CSARDPGTGRPETQYF. V gene TRBV20-1 combines with J gene TRBJ2-5, with D perhaps TRBD1 or TRBD2 (5 bases each). V was shortened by 0 bases and J by 5 bases, with 19 bases between the two germline ends. CDR1 DFQATT and CDR2 SNEGSKA come from the germline V gene (reference sequence). CDR3 length: 16 amino acids.

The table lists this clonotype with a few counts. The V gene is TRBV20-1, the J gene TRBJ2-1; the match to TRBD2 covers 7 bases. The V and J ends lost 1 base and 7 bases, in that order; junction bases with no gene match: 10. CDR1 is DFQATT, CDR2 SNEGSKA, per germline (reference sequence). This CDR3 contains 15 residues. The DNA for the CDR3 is TGCAGTGCTAGAGTGTTGGCGGGGGTCCTTAATGAGCAGTTCTTC. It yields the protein CSARVLAGVLNEQFF.

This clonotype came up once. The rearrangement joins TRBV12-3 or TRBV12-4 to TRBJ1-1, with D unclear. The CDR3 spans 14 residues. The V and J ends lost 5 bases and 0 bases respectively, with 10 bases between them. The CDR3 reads CASSAQTLNTEAFF. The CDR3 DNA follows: TGTGCCAGCAGTGCGCAAACCCTGAACACTGAAGCTTTCTTT.

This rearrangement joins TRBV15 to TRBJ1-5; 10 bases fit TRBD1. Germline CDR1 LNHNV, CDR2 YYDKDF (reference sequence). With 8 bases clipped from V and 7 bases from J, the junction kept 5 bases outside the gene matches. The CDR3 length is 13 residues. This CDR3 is CATSLGQGQPQHF. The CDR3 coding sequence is TGTGCCACCTCCCTGGGACAGGGGCAGCCCCAGCATTTT.

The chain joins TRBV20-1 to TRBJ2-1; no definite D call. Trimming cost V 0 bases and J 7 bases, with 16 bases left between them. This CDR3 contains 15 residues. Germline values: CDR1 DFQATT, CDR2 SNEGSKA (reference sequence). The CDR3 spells CSARDSSGYTNEQFF. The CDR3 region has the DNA TGCAGTGCTAGAGATTCCTCCGGGTACACAAATGAGCAGTTCTTC.

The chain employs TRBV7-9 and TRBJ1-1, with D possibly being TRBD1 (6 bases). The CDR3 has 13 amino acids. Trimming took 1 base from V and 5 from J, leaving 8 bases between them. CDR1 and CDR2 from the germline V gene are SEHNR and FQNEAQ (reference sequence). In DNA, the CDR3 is TGTGCCAGCAGCTTAGGAGGGGGAACTGAAGCTTTCTTT. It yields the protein CASSLGGGTEAFF.

The CDR3 nucleotides read TGTGCCAGCAGGTATTCCAGGGAGAGGTACGAGCAGTACTTC. Translation gives CASRYSRERYEQYF. This chain joins TRBV28 and TRBJ2-7; perhaps D is TRBD1 or TRBD2 (5 bases each). Trimming shortened V by 6 bases and J by 4 bases, and 16 bases separated the two germline ends. Germline CDR1 MDHEN, CDR2 SYDVKM. The CDR3 has 14 amino acids.

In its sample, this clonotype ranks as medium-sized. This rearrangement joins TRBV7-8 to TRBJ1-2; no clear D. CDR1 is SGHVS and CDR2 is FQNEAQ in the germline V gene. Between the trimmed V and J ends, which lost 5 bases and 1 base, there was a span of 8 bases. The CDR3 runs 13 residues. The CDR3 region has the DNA TGTGCCAGCAGCCACAGACTTAACTATGGCTACACCTTC. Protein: CASSHRLNYGYTF.

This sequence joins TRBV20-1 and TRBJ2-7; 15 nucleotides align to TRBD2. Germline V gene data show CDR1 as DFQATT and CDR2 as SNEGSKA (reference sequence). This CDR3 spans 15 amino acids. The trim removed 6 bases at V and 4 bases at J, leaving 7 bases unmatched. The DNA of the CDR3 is TGCAGTGCCCGGGAGGGACTAGCGGGAGGATACGAGCAGTACTTC. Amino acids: CSAREGLAGGYEQYF.